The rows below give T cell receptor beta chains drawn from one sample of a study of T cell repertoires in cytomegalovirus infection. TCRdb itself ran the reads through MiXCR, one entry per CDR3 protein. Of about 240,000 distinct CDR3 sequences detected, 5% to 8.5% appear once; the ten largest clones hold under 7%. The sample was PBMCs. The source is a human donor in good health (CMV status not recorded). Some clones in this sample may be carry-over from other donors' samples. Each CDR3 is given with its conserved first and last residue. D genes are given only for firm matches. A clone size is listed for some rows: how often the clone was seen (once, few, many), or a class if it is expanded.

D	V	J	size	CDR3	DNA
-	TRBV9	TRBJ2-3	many	CASSVTGVVGDTQYF	TGTGCCAGCAGCGTCACGGGGGTAGTGGGAGATACGCAGTATTTT
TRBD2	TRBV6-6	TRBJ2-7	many	CASSRPGGGEQYF	TGTGCCAGCAGCAGACCGGGGGGTGGCGAGCAGTACTTC
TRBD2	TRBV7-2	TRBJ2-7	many	CASSTRLAGGLPYEQYF	TGTGCCAGCAGCACCCGACTAGCGGGGGGCCTCCCCTACGAGCAGTACTTC
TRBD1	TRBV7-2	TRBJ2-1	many	CASSWTRDRVGEQFF	TGTGCCAGCAGCTGGACCCGGGACAGGGTTGGTGAGCAGTTCTTC
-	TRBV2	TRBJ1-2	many	CASSGEQGDDGYTF	TGTGCCAGCAGTGGAGAGCAGGGAGACGATGGCTACACCTTC
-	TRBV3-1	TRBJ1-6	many	CASSQEAGYNSPLHF	TGTGCCAGCAGCCAAGAGGCAGGCTATAATTCACCCCTCCACTTT
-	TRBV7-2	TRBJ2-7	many	CASTASREDEQYF	TGTGCCAGCACCGCCTCCCGAGAGGATGAGCAGTACTTC
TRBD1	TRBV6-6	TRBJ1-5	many	CASSYSLQGSNQPQHF	TGTGCCAGCAGTTACTCGCTACAGGGGAGCAATCAGCCCCAGCATTTT
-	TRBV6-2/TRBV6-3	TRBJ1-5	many	CASSSPRAYQPQHF	TGTGCCAGCTCCTCCCCCCGCGCCTATCAGCCCCAGCATTTT
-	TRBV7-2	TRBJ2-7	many	CASTQRPYEQYF	TGTGCCAGCACCCAAAGGCCTTACGAGCAGTACTTC
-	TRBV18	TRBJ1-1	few	CASSPTTGGNTEAFF	TGTGCCAGCTCACCAACGACTGGAGGGAACACTGAAGCTTTCTTT
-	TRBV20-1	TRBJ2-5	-	CSAPPGEKHQETQYF	TGCAGTGCTCCCCCAGGGGAGAAGCACCAAGAGACCCAGTACTTC
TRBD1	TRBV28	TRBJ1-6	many	CASSLWGTAVLDSPLHF	TGTGCCAGCAGTTTATGGGGGACAGCCGTATTGGATTCACCCCTCCACTTT
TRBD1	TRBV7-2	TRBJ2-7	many	CASSLAGTVSYEQYF	TGTGCCAGCAGCTTAGCCGGGACAGTCTCCTACGAGCAGTACTTC
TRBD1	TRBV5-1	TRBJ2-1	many	CASSLVQGMSYNEQFF	TGCGCCAGCAGCTTGGTACAGGGGATGTCGTACAATGAGCAGTTCTTC
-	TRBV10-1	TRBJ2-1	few	CASSRRGKPEQFF	TGCGCCAGCAGTCGGAGGGGGAAGCCTGAGCAGTTCTTC
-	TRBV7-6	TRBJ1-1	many	CASRQGGSEAFF	TGTGCCAGCAGACAGGGAGGGTCTGAAGCTTTCTTT
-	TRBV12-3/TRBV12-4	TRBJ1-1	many	CASRWGQNTEAFF	TGTGCCAGCAGGTGGGGACAGAACACTGAAGCTTTCTTT
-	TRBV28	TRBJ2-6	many	CASSLNRASSGANVLTF	TGTGCCAGCAGTTTGAACCGGGCAAGCTCTGGGGCCAACGTCCTGACTTTC
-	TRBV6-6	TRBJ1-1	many	CASSLTTNTEAFF	TGTGCCAGCAGTTTAACTACGAACACTGAAGCTTTCTTT
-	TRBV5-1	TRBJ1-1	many	CASSLTARNTEAFF	TGCGCCAGCAGCTTAACGGCCCGGAACACTGAAGCTTTCTTT
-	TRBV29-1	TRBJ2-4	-	CSVIGQRMGIQYF	TGCAGCGTTATTGGACAGAGGATGGGCATTCAGTACTTC
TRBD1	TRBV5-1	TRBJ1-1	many	CASSSGTGGTEAFF	TGTGCCAGCAGCTCGGGGACAGGGGGAACTGAAGCTTTCTTT
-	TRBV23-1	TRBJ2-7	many	CARGDGRTYEQYF	TGCGCCAGAGGGGACGGCCGAACCTACGAGCAGTACTTC